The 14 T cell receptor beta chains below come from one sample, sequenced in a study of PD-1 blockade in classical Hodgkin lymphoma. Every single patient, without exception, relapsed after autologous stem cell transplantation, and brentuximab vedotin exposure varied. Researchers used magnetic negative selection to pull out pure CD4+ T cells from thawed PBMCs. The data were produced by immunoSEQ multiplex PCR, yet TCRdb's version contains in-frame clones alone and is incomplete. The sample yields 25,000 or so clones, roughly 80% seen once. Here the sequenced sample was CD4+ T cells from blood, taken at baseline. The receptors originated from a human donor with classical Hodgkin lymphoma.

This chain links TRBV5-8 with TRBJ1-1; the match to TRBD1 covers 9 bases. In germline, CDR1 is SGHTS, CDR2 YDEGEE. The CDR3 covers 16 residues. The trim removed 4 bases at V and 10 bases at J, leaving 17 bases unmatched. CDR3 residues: CASSIGSGTGLSGAFF. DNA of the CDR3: TGTGCCAGCAGCATAGGATCCGGGACAGGGTTATCGGGAGCTTTCTTT.

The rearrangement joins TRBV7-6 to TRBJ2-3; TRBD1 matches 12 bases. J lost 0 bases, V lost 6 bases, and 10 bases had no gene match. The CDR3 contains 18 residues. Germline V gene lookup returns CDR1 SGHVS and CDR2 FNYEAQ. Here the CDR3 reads CASSSGTGGSYSTDTQYF. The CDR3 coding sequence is TGTGCCAGCAGTTCCGGGACAGGGGGCTCCTATAGCACAGATACGCAGTATTTT.

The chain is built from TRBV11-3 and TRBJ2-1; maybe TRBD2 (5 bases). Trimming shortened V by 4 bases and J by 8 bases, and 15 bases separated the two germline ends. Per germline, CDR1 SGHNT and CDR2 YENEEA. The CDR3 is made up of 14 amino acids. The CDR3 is CASSSLERVHEQFF. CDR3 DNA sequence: TGTGCCAGCAGCTCCCTTGAGAGGGTTCATGAGCAGTTCTTC.

The DNA for the CDR3 is TGTGCCAGCAGGGATCAGGGGCTCGCGCGAAACACCATATATTTT. It is translated as CASRDQGLARNTIYF. The chain has TRBV6-6 and TRBJ1-3, with a tentative D call TRBD1 (6 bases). CDR1 and CDR2 from the germline V gene are MNHNY and SVGAGI (reference sequence). Trimming cost V 6 bases and J 5 bases, with 17 bases left between them. The CDR3 is 15 residues long.

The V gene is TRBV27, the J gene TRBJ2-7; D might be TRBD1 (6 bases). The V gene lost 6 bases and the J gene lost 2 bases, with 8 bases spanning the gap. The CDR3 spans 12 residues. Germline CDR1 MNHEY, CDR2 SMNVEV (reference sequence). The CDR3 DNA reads TGTGCCAGCAGGGACAGAACCTACGAGCAGTACTTC. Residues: CASRDRTYEQYF.

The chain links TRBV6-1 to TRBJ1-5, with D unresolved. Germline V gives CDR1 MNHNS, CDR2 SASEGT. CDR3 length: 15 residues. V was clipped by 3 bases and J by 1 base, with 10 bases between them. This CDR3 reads CASSDLGVSNQPQHF. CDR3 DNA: TGTGCCAGCAGTGATTTGGGCGTGAGCAATCAGCCCCAGCATTTT.

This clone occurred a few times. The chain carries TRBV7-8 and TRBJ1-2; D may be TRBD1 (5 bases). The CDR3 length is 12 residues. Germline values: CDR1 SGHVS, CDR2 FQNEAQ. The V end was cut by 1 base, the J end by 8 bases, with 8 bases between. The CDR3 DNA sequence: TGTGCCAGCAGCTTAGGCAGGGAGGGCTACACCTTC. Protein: CASSLGREGYTF. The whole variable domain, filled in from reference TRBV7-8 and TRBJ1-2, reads GAGVSQSPRYKVAKRGQDVALRCDPISGHVSLFWYQQALGQGPEFLTYFQNEAQLDKSGLPSDRFFAERPEGSVSTLKIQRTQQEDSAVYLCASSLGREGYTFGSGTRLTVV.

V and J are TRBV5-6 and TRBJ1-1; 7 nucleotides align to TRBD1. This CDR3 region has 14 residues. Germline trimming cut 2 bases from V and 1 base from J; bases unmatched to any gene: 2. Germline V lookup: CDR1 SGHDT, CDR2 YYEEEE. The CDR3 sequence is CASSFRGGNTEAFF. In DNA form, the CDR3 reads TGTGCCAGCAGCTTCAGGGGGGGGAACACTGAAGCTTTCTTT. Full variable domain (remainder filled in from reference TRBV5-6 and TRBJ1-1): DAGVTQSPTHLIKTRGQQVTLRCSPKSGHDTVSWYQQALGQGPQFIFQYYEEEERQRGNFPDRFSGHQFPNYSSELNVNALLLGDSALYLCASSFRGGNTEAFFGQGTRLTVV.

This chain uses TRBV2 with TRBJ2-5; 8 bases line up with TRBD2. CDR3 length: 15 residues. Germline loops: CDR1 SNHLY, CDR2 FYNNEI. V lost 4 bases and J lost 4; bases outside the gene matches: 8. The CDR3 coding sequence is TGTGCCAGCAGTGCGGGAGGGCTAGGTCGAGAGACCCAGTACTTC. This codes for CASSAGGLGRETQYF.

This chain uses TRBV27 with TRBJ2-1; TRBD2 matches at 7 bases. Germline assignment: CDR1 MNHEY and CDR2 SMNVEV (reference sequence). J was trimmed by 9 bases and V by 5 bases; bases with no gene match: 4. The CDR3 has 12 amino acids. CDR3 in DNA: TGTGCCAGCAGTGGCGCGGGGGTTGAGCAGTTCTTC. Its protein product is CASSGAGVEQFF.

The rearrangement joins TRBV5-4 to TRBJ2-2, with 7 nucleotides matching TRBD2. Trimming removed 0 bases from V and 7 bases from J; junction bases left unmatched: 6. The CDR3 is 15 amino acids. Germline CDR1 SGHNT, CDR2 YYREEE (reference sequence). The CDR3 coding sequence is TGTGCCAGCAGCTTGGCCGGGGGAGGGAGCGGGGAGCTGTTTTTT. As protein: CASSLAGGGSGELFF.

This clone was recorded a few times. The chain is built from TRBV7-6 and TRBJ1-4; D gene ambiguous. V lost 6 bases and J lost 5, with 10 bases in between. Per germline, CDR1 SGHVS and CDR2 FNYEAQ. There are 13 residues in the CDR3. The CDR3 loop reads CASSSSRNEKLFF. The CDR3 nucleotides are TGTGCCAGCAGTTCGAGCAGGAATGAAAAACTGTTTTTT.

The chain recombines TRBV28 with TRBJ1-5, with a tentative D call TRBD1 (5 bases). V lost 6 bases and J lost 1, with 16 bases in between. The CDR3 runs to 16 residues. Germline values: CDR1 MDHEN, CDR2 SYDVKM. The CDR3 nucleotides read TGTGCCAGCAGCCCGGGGGGAAGAGCAAGCAATCAGCCCCAGCATTTT. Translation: CASSPGGRASNQPQHF.

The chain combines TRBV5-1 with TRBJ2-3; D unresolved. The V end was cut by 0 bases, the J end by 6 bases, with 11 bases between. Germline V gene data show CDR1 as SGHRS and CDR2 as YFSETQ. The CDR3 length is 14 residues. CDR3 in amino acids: CASSLAQATDTQYF. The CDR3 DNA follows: TGCGCCAGCAGCTTGGCCCAAGCTACCGATACGCAGTATTTT.